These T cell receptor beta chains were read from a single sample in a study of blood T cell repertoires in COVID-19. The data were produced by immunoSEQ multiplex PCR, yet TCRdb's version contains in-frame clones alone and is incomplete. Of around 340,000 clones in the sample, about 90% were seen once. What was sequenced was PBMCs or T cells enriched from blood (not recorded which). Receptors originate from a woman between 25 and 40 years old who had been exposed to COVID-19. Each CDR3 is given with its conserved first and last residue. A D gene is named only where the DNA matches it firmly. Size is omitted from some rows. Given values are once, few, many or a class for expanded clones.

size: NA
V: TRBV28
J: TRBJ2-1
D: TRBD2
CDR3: CASSIAGGGNEQFF
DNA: TGTGCCAGCAGTATAGCGGGAGGCGGCAATGAGCAGTTCTTC

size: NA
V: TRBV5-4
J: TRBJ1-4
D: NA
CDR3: CASSLQGMATNEKLFF
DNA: TGTGCCAGCAGCTTGCAGGGGATGGCAACTAATGAAAAACTGTTTTTT

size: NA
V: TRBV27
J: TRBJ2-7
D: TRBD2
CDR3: CASSPGTSGKEQYF
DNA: TGTGCCAGCAGTCCAGGGACTAGCGGGAAGGAGCAGTACTTC

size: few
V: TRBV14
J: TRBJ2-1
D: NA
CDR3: CASNGLANEQFF
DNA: TGTGCCAGCAACGGACTGGCCAATGAGCAGTTCTTC

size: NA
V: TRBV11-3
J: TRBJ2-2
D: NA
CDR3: CASSLVFRTDTGELFF
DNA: TGTGCCAGCAGCTTAGTTTTTAGGACAGACACCGGGGAGCTGTTTTTT

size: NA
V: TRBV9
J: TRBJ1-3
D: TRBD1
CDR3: CASSVQQGAGNTIYF
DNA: TGTGCCAGCAGCGTACAACAGGGGGCTGGAAACACCATATATTTT

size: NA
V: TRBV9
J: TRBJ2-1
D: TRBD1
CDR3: CASTPGGTGSFEQFF
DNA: TGTGCCAGCACCCCAGGGGGGACAGGGTCTTTTGAGCAGTTCTTC

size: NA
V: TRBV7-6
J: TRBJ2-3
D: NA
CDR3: CASSLARVSTDTQYF
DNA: TGTGCCAGCAGCTTAGCCCGGGTTAGCACAGATACGCAGTATTTT

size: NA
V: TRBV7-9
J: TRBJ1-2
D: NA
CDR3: CASSLAATRGGYTF
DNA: TGTGCCAGCAGCTTAGCGGCAACTAGAGGTGGCTACACCTTC

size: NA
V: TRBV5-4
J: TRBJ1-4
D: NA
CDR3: CASSPDRPGGGEKLFF
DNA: TGTGCCAGCAGCCCGGACAGACCGGGCGGGGGTGAAAAACTGTTTTTT

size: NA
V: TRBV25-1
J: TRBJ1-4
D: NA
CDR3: CATTQGGALNEKLFF
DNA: TGTGCCACCACCCAGGGAGGGGCTCTCAATGAAAAACTGTTTTTT

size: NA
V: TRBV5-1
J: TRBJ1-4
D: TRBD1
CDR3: CASSLLGQGAGEKLFF
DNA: TGCGCCAGCAGCTTACTAGGACAGGGGGCCGGTGAAAAACTGTTTTTT

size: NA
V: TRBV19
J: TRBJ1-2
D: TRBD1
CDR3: CASSPRTGSNYGYTF
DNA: TGTGCCAGTAGTCCCAGGACAGGGTCTAACTATGGCTACACCTTC

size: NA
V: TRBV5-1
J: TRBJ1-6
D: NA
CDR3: CASSLASVDSPLHF
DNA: TGCGCCAGCAGCTTGGCCTCGGTCGATTCACCCCTCCACTTT

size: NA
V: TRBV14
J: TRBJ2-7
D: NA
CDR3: CASSPAGAPGEQYF
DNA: TGTGCCAGCAGCCCTGCAGGTGCTCCTGGCGAGCAGTACTTC